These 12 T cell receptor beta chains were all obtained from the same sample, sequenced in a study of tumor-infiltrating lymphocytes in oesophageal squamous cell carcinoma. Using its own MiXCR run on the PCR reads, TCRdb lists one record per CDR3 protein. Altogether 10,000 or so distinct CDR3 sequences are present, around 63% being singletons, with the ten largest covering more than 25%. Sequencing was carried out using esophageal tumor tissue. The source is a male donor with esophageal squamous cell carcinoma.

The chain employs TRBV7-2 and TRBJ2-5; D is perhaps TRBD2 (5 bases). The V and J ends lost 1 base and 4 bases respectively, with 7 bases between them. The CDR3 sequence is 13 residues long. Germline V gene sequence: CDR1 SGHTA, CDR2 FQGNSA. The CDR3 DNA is TGTGCCAGCAGCTTAGGGGAGAGAGAGACCCAGTACTTC. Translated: CASSLGERETQYF.

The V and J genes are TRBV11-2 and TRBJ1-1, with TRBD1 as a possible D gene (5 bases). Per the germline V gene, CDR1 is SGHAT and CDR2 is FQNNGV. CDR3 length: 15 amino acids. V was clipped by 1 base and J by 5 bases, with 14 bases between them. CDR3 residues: CASSLVLGVGTEAFF. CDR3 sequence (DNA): TGTGCCAGCAGCTTAGTTCTGGGGGTTGGTACTGAAGCTTTCTTT.

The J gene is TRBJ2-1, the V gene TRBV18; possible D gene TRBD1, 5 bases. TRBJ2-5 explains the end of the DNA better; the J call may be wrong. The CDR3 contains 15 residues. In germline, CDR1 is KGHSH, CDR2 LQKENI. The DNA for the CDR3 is TGTGCCAGCTCACCCCGACAGATTAACCAAGAGACCCAGTACTTC. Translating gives CASSPRQINQETQYF.

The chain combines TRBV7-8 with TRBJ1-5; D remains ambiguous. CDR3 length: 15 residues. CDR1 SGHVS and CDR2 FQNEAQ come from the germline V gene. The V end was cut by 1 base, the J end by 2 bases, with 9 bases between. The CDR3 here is CASSLDTERNQPQHF. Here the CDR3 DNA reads TGTGCCAGCAGCTTAGACACGGAGCGCAATCAGCCCCAGCATTTT.

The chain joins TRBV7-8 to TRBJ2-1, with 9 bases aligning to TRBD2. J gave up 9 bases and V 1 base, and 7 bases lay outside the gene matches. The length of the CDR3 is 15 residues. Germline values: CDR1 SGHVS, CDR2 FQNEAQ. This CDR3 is CASSLVLAGYVEQFF. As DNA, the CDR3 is TGTGCCAGCAGCTTAGTCCTAGCGGGATATGTTGAGCAGTTCTTC.

DNA for the CDR3: TGTGCCAGCAGCTACTCCGGGTGGGAGACCCAGTACTTC. Encoded protein: CASSYSGWETQYF. V usage is TRBV7-8 and J usage is TRBJ2-7, with D uncertain. The tail of the sequence fits TRBJ2-5 better, so the J call may be wrong. Germline CDR1 SGHVS, CDR2 FQNEAQ. This CDR3 spans 13 amino acids.

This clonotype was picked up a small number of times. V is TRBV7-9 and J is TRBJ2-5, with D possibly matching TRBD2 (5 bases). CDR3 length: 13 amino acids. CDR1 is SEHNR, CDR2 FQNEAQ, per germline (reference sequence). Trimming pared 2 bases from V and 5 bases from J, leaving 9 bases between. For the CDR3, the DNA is TGTGCCAGCAGCTTATTGGGCGGGGAGACCCAGTACTTC. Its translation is CASSLLGGETQYF.

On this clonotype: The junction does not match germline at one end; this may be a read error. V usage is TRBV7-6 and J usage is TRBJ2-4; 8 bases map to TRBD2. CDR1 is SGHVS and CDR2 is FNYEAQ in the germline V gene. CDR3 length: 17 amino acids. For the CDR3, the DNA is TGTGCCAGCAGCACCGGGACTAGAACCTCTGGGGCCAACGTCCTGACCTTC. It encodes CASSTGTRTSGANVLTF.

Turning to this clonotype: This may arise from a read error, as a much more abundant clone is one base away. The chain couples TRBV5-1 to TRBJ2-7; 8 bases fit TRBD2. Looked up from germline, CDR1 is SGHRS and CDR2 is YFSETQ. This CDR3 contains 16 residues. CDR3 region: CASSLAVAGRNNEQLF. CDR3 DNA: TGCGCCAGCAGCTTGGCCGTAGCGGGGAGAAACAATGAGCAGTTATTC.

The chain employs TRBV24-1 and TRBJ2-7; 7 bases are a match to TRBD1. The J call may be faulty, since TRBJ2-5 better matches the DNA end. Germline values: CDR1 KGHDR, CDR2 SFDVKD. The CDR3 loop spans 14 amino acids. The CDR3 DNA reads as TGTGCCACCAGTGAGACCGGGACAGTAGAGACCCAGTACTTC. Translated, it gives CATSETGTVETQYF.

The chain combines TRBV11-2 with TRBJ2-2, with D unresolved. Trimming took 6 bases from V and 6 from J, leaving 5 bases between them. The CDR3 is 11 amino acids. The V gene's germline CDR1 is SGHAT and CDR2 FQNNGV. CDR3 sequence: CASSLSGELFF. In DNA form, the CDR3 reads TGTGCCAGCAGTTTATCCGGGGAGCTGTTTTTT.

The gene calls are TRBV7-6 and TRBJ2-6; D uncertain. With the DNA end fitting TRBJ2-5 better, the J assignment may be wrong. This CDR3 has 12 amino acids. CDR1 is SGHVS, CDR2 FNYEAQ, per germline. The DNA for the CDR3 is TGTGCCAGCAGCTCACCTCACGAGACCCAGTACTTC. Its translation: CASSSPHETQYF.